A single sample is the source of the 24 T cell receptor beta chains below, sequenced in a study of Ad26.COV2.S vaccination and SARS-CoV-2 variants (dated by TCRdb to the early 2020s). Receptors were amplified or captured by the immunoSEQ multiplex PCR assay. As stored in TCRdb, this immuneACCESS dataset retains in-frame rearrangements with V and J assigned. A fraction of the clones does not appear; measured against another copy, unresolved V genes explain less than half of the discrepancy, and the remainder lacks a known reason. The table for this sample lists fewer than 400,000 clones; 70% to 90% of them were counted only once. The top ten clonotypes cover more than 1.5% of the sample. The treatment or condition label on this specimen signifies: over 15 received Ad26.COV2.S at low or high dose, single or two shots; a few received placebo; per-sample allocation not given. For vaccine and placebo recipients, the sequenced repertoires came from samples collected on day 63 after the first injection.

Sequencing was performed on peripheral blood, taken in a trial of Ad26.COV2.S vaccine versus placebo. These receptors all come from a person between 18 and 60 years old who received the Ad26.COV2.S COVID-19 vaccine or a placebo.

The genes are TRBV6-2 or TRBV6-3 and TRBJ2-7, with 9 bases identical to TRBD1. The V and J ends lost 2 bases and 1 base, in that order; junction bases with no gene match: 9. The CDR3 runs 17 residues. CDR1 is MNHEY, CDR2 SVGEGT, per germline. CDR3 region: CASSYQRTGTGSYEQYF. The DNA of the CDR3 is TGTGCCAGCAGTTACCAGAGGACCGGGACAGGGTCCTACGAGCAGTACTTC.

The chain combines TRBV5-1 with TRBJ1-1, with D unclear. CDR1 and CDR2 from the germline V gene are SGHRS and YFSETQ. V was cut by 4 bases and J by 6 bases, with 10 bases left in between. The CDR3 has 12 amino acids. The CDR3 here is CASSPPAAEAFF. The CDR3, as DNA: TGCGCCAGCAGCCCTCCTGCCGCTGAAGCTTTCTTT.

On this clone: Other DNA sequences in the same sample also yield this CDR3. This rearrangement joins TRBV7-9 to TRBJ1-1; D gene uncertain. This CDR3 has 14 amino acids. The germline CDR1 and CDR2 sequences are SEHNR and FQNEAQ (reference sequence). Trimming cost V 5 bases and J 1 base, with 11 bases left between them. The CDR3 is CASSLLESNTEAFF. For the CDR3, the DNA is TGTGCCAGCAGCCTTCTCGAGTCGAACACTGAAGCTTTCTTT.

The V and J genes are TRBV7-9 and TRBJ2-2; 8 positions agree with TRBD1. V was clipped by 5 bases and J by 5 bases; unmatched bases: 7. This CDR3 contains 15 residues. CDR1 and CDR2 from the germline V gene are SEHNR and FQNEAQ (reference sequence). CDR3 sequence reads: CASSPRTGGTGELFF. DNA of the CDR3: TGTGCCAGCAGCCCCCGAACAGGGGGAACCGGGGAGCTGTTTTTT. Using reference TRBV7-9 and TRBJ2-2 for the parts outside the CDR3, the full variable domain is DTGVSQNPRHKITKRGQNVTFRCDPISEHNRLYWYRQTLGQGPEFLTYFQNEAQLEKSRLLSDRFSAERPKGSFSTLEIQRTEQGDSAMYLCASSPRTGGTGELFFGEGSRLTVL.

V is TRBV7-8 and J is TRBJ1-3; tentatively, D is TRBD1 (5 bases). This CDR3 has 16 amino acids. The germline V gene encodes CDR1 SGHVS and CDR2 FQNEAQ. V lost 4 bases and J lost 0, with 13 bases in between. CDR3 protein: CASSSGTLSSGNTIYF. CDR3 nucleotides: TGTGCCAGCAGCTCCGGGACCCTGAGCTCTGGAAACACCATATATTTT.

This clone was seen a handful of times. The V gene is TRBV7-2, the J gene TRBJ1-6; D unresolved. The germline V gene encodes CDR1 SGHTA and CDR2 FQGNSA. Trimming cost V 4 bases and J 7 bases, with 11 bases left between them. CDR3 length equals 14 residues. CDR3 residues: CASSSAAWNSPLHF. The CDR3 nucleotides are TGTGCCAGCAGCTCAGCGGCTTGGAATTCACCCCTCCACTTT. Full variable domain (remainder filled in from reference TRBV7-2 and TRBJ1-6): GAGVSQSPSNKVTEKGKDVELRCDPISGHTALYWYRQSLGQGLEFLIYFQGNSAPDKSGLPSDRFSAERTGGSVSTLTIQRTQQEDSAVYLCASSSAAWNSPLHFGNGTRLTVT.

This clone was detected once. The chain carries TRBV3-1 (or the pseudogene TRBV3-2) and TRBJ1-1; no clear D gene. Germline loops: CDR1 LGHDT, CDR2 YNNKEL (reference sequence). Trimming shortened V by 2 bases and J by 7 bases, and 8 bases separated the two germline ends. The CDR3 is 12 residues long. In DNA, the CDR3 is TGTGCCAGCAGCCAAAGTTGGGGTGAAGCTTTCTTT. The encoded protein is CASSQSWGEAFF.

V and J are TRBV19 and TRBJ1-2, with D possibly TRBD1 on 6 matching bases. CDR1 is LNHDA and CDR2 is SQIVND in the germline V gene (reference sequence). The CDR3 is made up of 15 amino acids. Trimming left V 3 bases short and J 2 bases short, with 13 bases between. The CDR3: CASSIGRGQNYGYTF. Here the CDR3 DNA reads TGTGCCAGTAGTATCGGCAGGGGCCAGAACTATGGCTACACCTTC.

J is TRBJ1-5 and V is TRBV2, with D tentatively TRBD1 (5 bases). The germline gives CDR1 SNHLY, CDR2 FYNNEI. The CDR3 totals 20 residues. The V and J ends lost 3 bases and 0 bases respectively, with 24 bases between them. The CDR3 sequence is CASSDFVREMQAYSNQPQHF. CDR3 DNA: TGTGCCAGCAGTGATTTCGTCAGGGAGATGCAAGCCTATAGCAATCAGCCCCAGCATTTT. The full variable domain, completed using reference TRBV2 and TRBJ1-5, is EPEVTQTPSHQVTQMGQEVILRCVPISNHLYFYWYRQILGQKVEFLVSFYNNEISEKSEIFDDQFSVERPDGSNFTLKIRSTKLEDSAMYFCASSDFVREMQAYSNQPQHFGDGTRLSIL.

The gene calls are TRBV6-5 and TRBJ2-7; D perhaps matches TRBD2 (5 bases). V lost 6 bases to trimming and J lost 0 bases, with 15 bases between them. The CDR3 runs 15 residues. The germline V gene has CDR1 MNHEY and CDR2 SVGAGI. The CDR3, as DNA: TGTGCCAGCAGCCGCGGACTGGGGAGCTCCTACGAGCAGTACTTC. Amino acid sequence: CASSRGLGSSYEQYF.

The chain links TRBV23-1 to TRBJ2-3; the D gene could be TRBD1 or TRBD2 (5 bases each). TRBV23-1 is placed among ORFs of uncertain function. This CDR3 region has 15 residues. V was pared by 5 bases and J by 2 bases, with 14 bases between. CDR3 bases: TGCGCCAGCAGTTTTCCGGGACCTTCCACAGATACGCAGTATTTT. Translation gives CASSFPGPSTDTQYF.

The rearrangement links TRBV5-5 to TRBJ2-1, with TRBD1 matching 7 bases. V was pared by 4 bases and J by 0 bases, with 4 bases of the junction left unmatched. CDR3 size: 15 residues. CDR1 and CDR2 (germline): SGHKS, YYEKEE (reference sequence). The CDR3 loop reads CASSVGQSSYNEQFF. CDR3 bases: TGTGCCAGCAGCGTGGGACAGAGCTCCTACAATGAGCAGTTCTTC.

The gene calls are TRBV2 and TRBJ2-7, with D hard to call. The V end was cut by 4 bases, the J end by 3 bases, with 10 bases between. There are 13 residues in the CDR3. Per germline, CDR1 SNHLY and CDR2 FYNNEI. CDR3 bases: TGTGCCAGCAGTGTAGGATGGGGCTACGAGCAGTACTTC. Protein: CASSVGWGYEQYF.

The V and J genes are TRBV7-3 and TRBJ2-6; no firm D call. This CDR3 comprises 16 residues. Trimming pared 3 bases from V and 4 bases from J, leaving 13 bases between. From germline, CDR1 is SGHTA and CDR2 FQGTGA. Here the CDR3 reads CASSLGLTLGANVLTF. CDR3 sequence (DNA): TGTGCCAGCAGCTTGGGTCTTACTTTAGGGGCCAACGTCCTGACTTTC.

The CDR3 sequence is CAISTGNLRGQYF. CDR3 bases: TGTGCCATCAGTACCGGAAATCTTAGGGGGCAGTACTTC. The rearrangement uses TRBV10-3 and TRBJ2-7, with a weak D call TRBD1 (5 bases). Per germline, CDR1 ENHRY and CDR2 SYGVKD. V lost 5 bases, J lost 9 bases, and 17 bases lay in between. This CDR3 is 13 amino acids long.

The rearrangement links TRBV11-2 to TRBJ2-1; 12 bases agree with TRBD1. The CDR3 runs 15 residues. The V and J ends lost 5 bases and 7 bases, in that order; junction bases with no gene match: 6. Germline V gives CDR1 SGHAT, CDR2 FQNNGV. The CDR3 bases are TGTGCCAGCAGCCCTGGGGGACAGGGGGCTAATGAGCAGTTCTTC. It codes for CASSPGGQGANEQFF. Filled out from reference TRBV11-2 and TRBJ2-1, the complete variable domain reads EAGVAQSPRYKIIEKRQSVAFWCNPISGHATLYWYQQILGQGPKLLIQFQNNGVVDDSQLPKDRFSAERLKGVDSTLKIQPAKLEDSAVYLCASSPGGQGANEQFFGPGTRLTVL.

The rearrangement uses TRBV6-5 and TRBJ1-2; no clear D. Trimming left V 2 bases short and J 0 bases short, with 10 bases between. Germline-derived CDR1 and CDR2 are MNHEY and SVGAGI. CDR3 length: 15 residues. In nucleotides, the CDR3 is TGTGCCAGCAGTTACGATGGAACGTCTAACTATGGCTACACCTTC. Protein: CASSYDGTSNYGYTF.

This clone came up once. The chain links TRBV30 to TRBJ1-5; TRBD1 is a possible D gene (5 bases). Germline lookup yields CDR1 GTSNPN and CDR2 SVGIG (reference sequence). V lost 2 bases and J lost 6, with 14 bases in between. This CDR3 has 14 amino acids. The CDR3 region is CAWSLGRGSQPQHF. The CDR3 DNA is TGTGCCTGGAGTTTGGGTCGGGGCAGTCAGCCCCAGCATTTT.

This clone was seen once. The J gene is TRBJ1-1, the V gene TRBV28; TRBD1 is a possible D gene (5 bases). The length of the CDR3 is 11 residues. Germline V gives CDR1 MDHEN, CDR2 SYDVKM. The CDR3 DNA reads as TGTGCGTCGGGGCAGAACACTGAAGCTTTCTTT. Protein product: CASGQNTEAFF.

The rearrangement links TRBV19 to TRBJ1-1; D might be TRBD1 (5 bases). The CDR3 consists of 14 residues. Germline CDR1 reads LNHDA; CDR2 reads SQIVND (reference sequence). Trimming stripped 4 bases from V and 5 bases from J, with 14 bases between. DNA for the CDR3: TGTGCCAGTAGTACCCAGGGTTTGGTAACTGAAGCTTTCTTT. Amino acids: CASSTQGLVTEAFF.

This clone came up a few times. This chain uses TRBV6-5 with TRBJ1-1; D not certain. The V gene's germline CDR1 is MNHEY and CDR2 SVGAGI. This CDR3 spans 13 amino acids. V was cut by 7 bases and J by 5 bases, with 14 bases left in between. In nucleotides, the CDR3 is TGTGCCAGCAAGGAGATGGCAAGTACTGAAGCTTTCTTT. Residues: CASKEMASTEAFF.

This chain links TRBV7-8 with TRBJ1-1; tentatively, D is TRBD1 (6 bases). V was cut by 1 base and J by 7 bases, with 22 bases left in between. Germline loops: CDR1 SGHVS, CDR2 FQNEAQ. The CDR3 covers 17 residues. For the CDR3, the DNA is TGTGCCAGCAGCTTAGGAGAGCCGGGACACCTAATCCGTGAAGCTTTCTTT. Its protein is CASSLGEPGHLIREAFF.

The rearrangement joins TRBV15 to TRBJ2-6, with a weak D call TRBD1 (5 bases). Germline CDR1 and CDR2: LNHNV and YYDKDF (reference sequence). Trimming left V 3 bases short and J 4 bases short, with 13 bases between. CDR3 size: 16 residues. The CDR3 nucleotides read TGTGCCACCAGCAGCCAAGACAGAGCAGGGGCCAACGTCCTGACTTTC. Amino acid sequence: CATSSQDRAGANVLTF.

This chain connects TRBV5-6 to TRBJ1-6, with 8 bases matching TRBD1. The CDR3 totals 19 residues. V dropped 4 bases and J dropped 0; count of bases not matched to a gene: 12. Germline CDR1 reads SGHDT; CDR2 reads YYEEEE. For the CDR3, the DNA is TGTGCCAGCAGCCTAAGCGTCGGACAGGGCTTCTCCTATAATTCACCCCTCCACTTT. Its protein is CASSLSVGQGFSYNSPLHF.